The rows below give T cell receptor beta chains drawn from one sample of a study of prognosis after radiotherapy for stage I lung cancer. Via MiXCR, TCRdb re-called the multiplex PCR reads, giving one row per CDR3 protein. The sample carries some 11,000 distinct CDR3 sequences, roughly half recorded once. This sample comprised PBMCs, obtained before or after stereotactic body radiation therapy (not recorded which). Every receptor here comes from a donor aged 50 or older with non-small cell lung cancer. Both conserved end residues are part of each CDR3. Each record gives: V gene, clone size, J gene, D gene, CDR3 DNA, CDR3 protein. The D gene is left open where the match is weak. Rows give clone size only sometimes, using once, few, many, or a class for an expanded clone.

V gene: TRBV11-2; clone size: medium-sized; J gene: TRBJ2-2; D gene: TRBD1; CDR3 DNA: TGTGCCAGCAGCCTCCGGACAGGGAGGAAGACCGGGGAGCTGTTTTTT; CDR3 protein: CASSLRTGRKTGELFF
V gene: TRBV7-6; clone size: medium-sized; J gene: TRBJ2-1; D gene: .; CDR3 DNA: TGTGCCAGCAGCTCCCCTATAGGTGTGTCCTCCTACAATGAGCAGTTCTTC; CDR3 protein: CASSSPIGVSSYNEQFF
V gene: TRBV6-2/TRBV6-3; clone size: once; J gene: TRBJ1-5; D gene: .; CDR3 DNA: TGTGCCAGCATTTACCAGGGGTCAGATCAGCCCCAGCATTTT; CDR3 protein: CASIYQGSDQPQHF
V gene: TRBV20-1; clone size: many; J gene: TRBJ2-1; D gene: .; CDR3 DNA: TGCAGTGCCACAATTAATGCGAGGGACAATGAGCAGTTCTTC; CDR3 protein: CSATINARDNEQFF
V gene: TRBV7-6; clone size: medium-sized; J gene: TRBJ2-1; D gene: .; CDR3 DNA: TGTGCCAGCGGGCAGCGAGGGACTAATGAGCAGTTCTTC; CDR3 protein: CASGQRGTNEQFF
V gene: TRBV2; clone size: once; J gene: TRBJ2-1; D gene: TRBD2; CDR3 DNA: TGTGCCAGCAGTGAAGCGGTCCTAGCGGGAACTCCCAATGAGCAGTTCTTC; CDR3 protein: CASSEAVLAGTPNEQFF
V gene: TRBV6-2/TRBV6-3; clone size: medium-sized; J gene: TRBJ1-2; D gene: .; CDR3 DNA: TGTGCCAGCACCCCGGGGGACGCAGGGAGCTATGGCTACACCTTC; CDR3 protein: CASTPGDAGSYGYTF
V gene: TRBV28; clone size: few; J gene: TRBJ2-6; D gene: .; CDR3 DNA: TGTGCCAGCAGTTGGGGGCTAGGGGCCTCTGGGGCCAACGTCCTGACTTTC; CDR3 protein: CASSWGLGASGANVLTF
V gene: TRBV7-8; clone size: .; J gene: TRBJ1-4; D gene: .; CDR3 DNA: TGTGCCAGCAGCTCAAACGAACGGGGTCAGTCGGGACTGTTTTTT; CDR3 protein: CASSSNERGQSGLFF
V gene: TRBV20-1; clone size: medium-sized; J gene: TRBJ1-5; D gene: .; CDR3 DNA: TGCAGTGCTATTGGGGGGTCGAATCAGCCCCAGCATTTT; CDR3 protein: CSAIGGSNQPQHF
V gene: TRBV6-4; clone size: medium-sized; J gene: TRBJ2-3; D gene: .; CDR3 DNA: TGTGCCAGCAGTGATCGGGGTCAAGCAAGTACGCAGTATTTT; CDR3 protein: CASSDRGQASTQYF
V gene: TRBV6-1; clone size: once; J gene: TRBJ2-1; D gene: .; CDR3 DNA: TGTGCCAGCATCGACCCCGGTGGCCATGAGCAGTTCTTC; CDR3 protein: CASIDPGGHEQFF
V gene: TRBV20-1; clone size: .; J gene: TRBJ1-4; D gene: .; CDR3 DNA: TGCAGTGCTAAGGGACCCCCCGAAAAACTGTTTTTT; CDR3 protein: CSAKGPPEKLFF
V gene: TRBV18; clone size: many; J gene: TRBJ1-3; D gene: .; CDR3 DNA: TGTGCCAGCTCACCCGGTCAGGGGCGGGCCTCTGGAAACACCATATATTTT; CDR3 protein: CASSPGQGRASGNTIYF
V gene: TRBV5-6; clone size: .; J gene: TRBJ2-2; D gene: .; CDR3 DNA: TGTGCCAGCATCCCCGGCCCGGGGGACACCGGGGAGCTGTTTTTT; CDR3 protein: CASIPGPGDTGELFF
V gene: TRBV20-1; clone size: .; J gene: TRBJ1-5; D gene: .; CDR3 DNA: TGCAGTGCTAGCAGGCTTATAGGACAGCCCCAGCATTTT; CDR3 protein: CSASRLIGQPQHF
V gene: TRBV20-1; clone size: .; J gene: TRBJ2-7; D gene: .; CDR3 DNA: TGCAGTGGCAGCCCACAAGTGAATACATGTTCCTACGAGCAGTACTTC; CDR3 protein: CSGSPQVNTCSYEQYF
V gene: TRBV28; clone size: .; J gene: TRBJ2-7; D gene: .; CDR3 DNA: TGTGCCAGCAGCGCCGACAATTACGGGATCCGATACGAGCAGTACTTC; CDR3 protein: CASSADNYGIRYEQYF
V gene: TRBV30; clone size: few; J gene: TRBJ2-2; D gene: .; CDR3 DNA: TGTGCCTGGAGACGGGGAACCGGGGAGCTGTTTTTT; CDR3 protein: CAWRRGTGELFF
V gene: TRBV2; clone size: medium-sized; J gene: TRBJ1-1; D gene: TRBD1; CDR3 DNA: TGTGCCAGCAGTGTACCGGGACAGATGAACACTGAAGCTTTCTTT; CDR3 protein: CASSVPGQMNTEAFF
V gene: TRBV15; clone size: medium-sized; J gene: TRBJ2-3; D gene: .; CDR3 DNA: TGTGCCACCAGCATCGACTTTTCCACAGATACGCAGTATTTT; CDR3 protein: CATSIDFSTDTQYF
V gene: TRBV6-8; clone size: .; J gene: TRBJ2-6; D gene: .; CDR3 DNA: TGTGCCAGCAGTAGGGGTTCCTCTGGGGCCAACGTCCTGACTTTC; CDR3 protein: CASSRGSSGANVLTF
V gene: TRBV6-2/TRBV6-3; clone size: .; J gene: TRBJ2-1; D gene: TRBD2; CDR3 DNA: TGTGCCAGCAGGCCTAGCGGGGTAGGCTACAATGAGCAGTTCTTC; CDR3 protein: CASRPSGVGYNEQFF
V gene: TRBV20-1; clone size: many; J gene: TRBJ2-3; D gene: TRBD1; CDR3 DNA: TGCAGTGCTAGACACGCGACAGGGATGGTCGGTGGTACGCAGTATTTT; CDR3 protein: CSARHATGMVGGTQYF
V gene: TRBV28; clone size: many; J gene: TRBJ2-5; D gene: .; CDR3 DNA: TGTGCCAGCAGTTTATGGACCTTTAGATATGGTCAGGGAACCCAGTACTTC; CDR3 protein: CASSLWTFRYGQGTQYF
V gene: TRBV19; clone size: many; J gene: TRBJ2-2; D gene: .; CDR3 DNA: TGTGCCACCAGGAGGACGGTGGACACCGGGGAGCTGTTTTTT; CDR3 protein: CATRRTVDTGELFF
V gene: TRBV10-3; clone size: .; J gene: TRBJ2-3; D gene: .; CDR3 DNA: TGTGCCATCAGTGAGCTTATGGATACGCAGTATTTT; CDR3 protein: CAISELMDTQYF
V gene: TRBV20-1; clone size: medium-sized; J gene: TRBJ1-5; D gene: .; CDR3 DNA: TGCAGTGGAGTGGAGACAGGTATCTATATCAATCAGCCCCAGCATTTT; CDR3 protein: CSGVETGIYINQPQHF
V gene: TRBV7-3; clone size: many; J gene: TRBJ1-1; D gene: TRBD1; CDR3 DNA: TGTGCCAGCAGTATGGGACAGATGAACACTGAAGCTTTCTTT; CDR3 protein: CASSMGQMNTEAFF
V gene: TRBV2; clone size: medium-sized; J gene: TRBJ1-5; D gene: TRBD1; CDR3 DNA: TGTGCCAGCAGTGAAAGGTCAGGGGGCCATCAGCCCCAGCATTTT; CDR3 protein: CASSERSGGHQPQHF